This section outlines one TCR beta chain sequence together with its context. No cognate antigen has been identified for it. No qualities accompany the bases; no much larger clone lies one base away. One collaborating source in Seattle enrolled patients during active infection and followed them longitudinally through the course of disease. Collaborating institutions collected whole blood in K2EDTA tubes following their own protocols. For TCRbeta analysis, collaborators shipped samples as frozen whole blood, isolated PBMCs, or DNA extracted from either of those sample types. The immunoSEQ Assay, a bias-controlled multiplex PCR, was used to amplify TCRbeta CDR3 regions from genomic DNA. The authors' analysis ran thus. The number of nucleated cells in each sample was estimated from the amplification of reference gene primers within the assay. To quantify the absolute abundance of each unique TCRbeta CDR3 rearrangement, sequence reads were collapsed and filtered. For each sample, productive Simpson clonality was calculated as the square root of Simpson's diversity index over productive rearrangements. The source is immuneACCESS, and TCRdb retained only in-frame sequences with V and J called. Part of the clones is not carried over; for the studies checked, unresolved V genes explain less than half of this, and the remainder is unexplained. The DNA gave D and trimming, while V, J and clone size come from that table. This sample is represented by roughly 250,000 clones; 80% to 95% of them were singletons. The ten largest account for 2.5% to 3% of the sample.

From its cysteine to its phenylalanine, the CDR3 spans 15 amino acids. The entry retains the CDR3 DNA only, 45 bases that are in frame from base 1. V is cut by 4 bases and J by 6 bases, and the space between the germline ends is 17 bases. CDR1 and CDR2 were assigned from the germline V gene as SGDLS and YYNGEE. These data originate in a study of blood T cell repertoires in COVID-19 (dated by TCRdb to 2020 to 2022). With respect to the entire study: Samples covering the acute and convalescent phases of COVID-19 were provided by collaborators in the United States, Italy and Spain. The material from the prospective study consisted of cDNA or gDNA derived from T cells, B-cell-depleted T cells, or PBMCs. The samples were drawn from two sources: the first 160 participants of the ongoing ImmuneRACE study, and over 1,000 subjects contributed by 6 global collaborators. Subjects who had been exposed to COVID-19, were actively infected with it, or had recovered from it provided the deeply sampled blood TCRbeta repertoires that made up the dataset. Where available, HLA class I and class II types were obtained from metadata supplied by the sample provider rather than from assay-based typing. The sample metadata nearly always contained a de-identified subject ID, COVID-19 status, age in years and sex. The repertoires were released in a freely available public database intended as a resource for research on the immune response to SARS-CoV-2. On the study overall, not on this receptor specifically: How much clinical and demographic metadata was included differed by source and by participant, and the metadata was provided uncurated.

The sequenced sample consisted of peripheral blood. The chain joins TRBV9 to TRBJ2-1, with a tentative D gene TRBD1 over 6 matching bases. The clonotype originates from a person aged 18 to 30 with COVID-19, enrolled during active disease. The CDR3 protein is CASSPDSGTFNEQFF. At the DNA level, the sequence is TGTGCCAGCAGCCCTGACTCCGGGACATTCAATGAGCAGTTCTTC.